This T cell receptor (beta chain) was documented in a study of cytomegalovirus exposure and HLA in healthy donors listed by TCRdb under 2017. Background on the whole study: In an earlier analysis of 587 of the donors, about 260 Gb of sequence data and some 100 million unique TCR beta sequences from about 179 million T cells were reported. A later genetic analysis took genome-wide SNP genotypes for about three fifths of the 666 donors and used that subset as a discovery cohort. Donor age, sex, ethnicity and CMV serostatus were compiled together with the repertoire data. A separate validation cohort of about 110 different subjects was used in addition to the roughly 620-subject first cohort. Among some 400 genotyped donors of the cohort, an average of approximately 200,000 unique TCR beta nucleotide sequences was sequenced per donor, of which 15% to 20% were non-productive. All discovery cohort repertoires had been generated using a single sequencing platform. An early release covering roughly 600 HLA-typed donors comprised 250 to 350 gigabases of sequencing data and around 86 million unique TCR sequences. Of the roughly 410 genotyped donors, 80% to 90% were placed in the genetic ancestry cluster associated with self-reported Caucasian donors. The T cell repertoires of 666 subjects were profiled by immunosequencing and related to cytomegalovirus serostatus. The study aimed to test whether cataloging public T cell receptors could reveal signatures of past pathogen exposure. About five DR-DQ haplotypes were handled as single units for association and clustering because linkage in the cohort was strong. Rather than using new phenotypic data, the later analysis identified candidate immune exposures from TCR beta sequences and from how often those sequences occurred across donors. To predict cytomegalovirus infection status, the study combined high-throughput TCR immunosequencing, statistical association of individual TCRs with disease status, and machine learning. To decide whether each TCR beta V gene segment behaved as functional or pseudogenic, an earlier analysis of approximately 600 of the donors relied on high-throughput TCR beta sequencing. The number of typed donors differed by locus: roughly 620-640 for A, B, C, DRB1 and DQB1; approximately 530 for DQA1; 600 to 610 for DPA1; and some 450 for DPB1. Both class I and class II loci were covered by HLA typing, at four-digit resolution. A later analysis re-analyzed previously published TCR beta repertoires from roughly 630 donors and added high-resolution HLA genotyping to study TCR occurrence patterns. Study-level results and caveats: Compared with equally common non-associated chains, HLA-associated TCR beta chains in a later analysis were more clonally expanded and had lower generation probabilities. A later genetic analysis associated a missense DCLRE1C variant with V-gene and J-gene trimming of TCR beta chains, and an independent cohort replicated the association. A cluster of highly shared sequence variants was judged likely to represent a technical artifact of the sequencing pipeline. Only TCR beta chains were sequenced in this cohort, and the absence of alpha or paired-chain data limited detectable features. At a false discovery rate of 0.05, a later analysis linked roughly 17,000 TCR beta sequences to specific HLA alleles. Several of the top co-occurrence clusters appeared to be linked to parvovirus B19, influenza, CMV and Epstein-Barr virus, according to a later analysis. The earlier analysis of approximately 540 of the donors excluded some 15 rarely observed V segments, including chromosome 9 orphons, because counts were too low. Compared with the approximately 700-donor mean, donors in an Asian-associated ancestry cluster had fewer N-insertions in productive TCRs, according to a later genetic analysis. In a later analysis, TCR association rates were found to vary across HLA loci, with the most associated TCRs seen for DRB1 alleles and the fewest for HLA-C alleles. A further reported finding was that TCR beta sequences accurately predicted the HLA-A and HLA-B alleles for most subjects in the first cohort. Assigning TCR associations to individual alleles was difficult when HLA alleles, especially DR and DQ, strongly co-occurred. The study gave a list of 150 to 200 TCR beta chains associated with cytomegalovirus. In both the original and validation cohorts, the classifier was reported to diagnose cytomegalovirus status with high specificity and sensitivity. Linkage disequilibrium might explain the correlated functional status among segregating V segments, but an unknown experimental factor could not be excluded. Because the 87-base-pair reads could not distinguish some IMGT-functional V segments, including TRBV6-2 and TRBV6-3, those segments were excluded. Presence/absence analyses assumed roughly uniform sequencing depth across donors, an assumption that may not hold. A few of the identified cytomegalovirus-associated TCR beta chains were confirmed in vitro to be specific for cytomegalovirus antigens. Most CMV-associated TCR beta chains appeared to be HLA-restricted in a later analysis, and the HLA associations seemed to be driven largely by CMV exposure. According to the authors, the approach could potentially be generalized to other disease states and immunological phenotypes. In an earlier analysis of over 550 of the donors, most TCR beta V segments were observed in productive rearrangements about 87% or about 30% of the time, broadly matching IMGT annotations. Most TCR sequences were observed very rarely across donors, whereas some public TCRs were present in many individuals. HLA typing was unavailable for some donors at each locus, so association tests used only the typed subset. CMV serostatus was the only immune exposure information available for the cohort.

The CDR3 holds 16 amino acids from the cysteine to the phenylalanine. The kept DNA is CDR3 alone, 48 bases in frame from the first base. CDR1 and CDR2, per the germline V gene, are SGHTA and FQGNSA. Unmatched junction bases come to 10, with V trimmed by 5 bases and J by 3 bases. The cohort was made up of approximately 670 healthy bone marrow donors. At the time of sampling, every cohort member was nominally healthy, though immune exposures that went unrecorded were likely present. The donor was CMV seronegative and belonged to the group of 380 or so seronegative cohort members. Every donor gave a peripheral blood sample, and the peripheral blood mononuclear cells from that sample were used for TCR beta sequencing. The Qiagen DNeasy Blood Extraction Kit was used to extract genomic DNA from the blood cell samples. Libraries were made using the immunoSEQ multiplex PCR assay. For the multiplex PCR, a mixture combining 60 forward primers for TCR Vbeta segments and 13 reverse primers for TCR Jbeta segments was used. The CDR3 region of rearranged TCR beta genes was amplified from genomic DNA by a multiplex PCR assay. Amplified TCR beta libraries were sequenced as 87-base-pair reads on the Illumina HiSeq System. The source study handled its data this way. A later analysis counted about 82 million unique TCR beta chains across the 666 repertoires, and roughly 10 million of these chains were shared by at least two donors. Raw reads were error-corrected and collapsed into unique sequences by a nearest-neighbor algorithm in which closely related sequences were merged to remove PCR and sequencing errors. To assign V, D and J gene segments, CDR3 sequences were aligned to IMGT reference sequences. Each retained sequence needed at least a six-nucleotide match to both a V gene segment and a J gene segment. A rearrangement counted as productive if the CDR3 had no stop codons and remained in frame with V and J, and every other rearrangement counted as non-productive. CDR3 was defined by IMGT convention, running from the second conserved V-encoded cysteine to the conserved J-encoded phenylalanine. The earlier analysis of more than 450 of the donors excluded sequences that lacked an unambiguous match to a single V gene segment. An earlier analysis of approximately 590 of the donors classified V segments as functional when productive rearrangements were above 56.7% and as segregating when the standard deviation between donors was above 5%. To diagnose cytomegalovirus status from the catalog of TCR beta chain sequences, a statistical classification framework was built. In a later analysis, TCR nucleotide sequences were compared against IMGT/GENE-DB human TR gene sequences so that V and J genes could be assigned. Using the TCRdist pipeline, a later analysis assigned CDR3 sequences along with most-parsimonious VDJ recombination scenarios. A later analysis defined each TCR beta chain by its CDR3 amino acid sequence plus V-gene family, and excluded reads lacking a unique V-gene family. In a later analysis, approximately 640 highly shared, low-generation-probability nucleotide sequences were removed to address suspected cross-contamination and a sequencing artifact. For each public chain, a later analysis derived a clonal expansion index from normalized ranks of inferred template counts within each repertoire. A later analysis computed generation probabilities with a VDJ recombination model fitted to out-of-frame rearrangements, and checked the results against IGoR. A later analysis scored TCR-TCR, TCR-HLA and TCR-CMV co-occurrence with hypergeometric tests, applying a repertoire-size bias correction to TCR pairs. To estimate false discovery rates, a later analysis permuted the HLA or CMV assignments 20 times. In a later analysis, co-occurring TCRs were grouped with DBSCAN, and TCRdist sequence similarity was added when clustering was performed within HLA-allele-positive subsets. Repertoires with fewer than 30,000 or more than 120,000 public chains were left out of co-occurrence clustering, as were about five repertoires with anomalous nucleotide sharing. The table was pulled from immuneACCESS by TCRdb, which kept in-frame rearrangements only. Such tables lose some clones; where checked, under half of the loss comes from unresolved V genes, and the rest has no known cause. Clonal size and the V and J genes are those of that table, whereas D and trimming came from the DNA. For this sample there are fewer than 200,000 clones; 70% to 90% appear just once. The ten biggest clones cover around 0.8% of the sample.

On this clone itself: Its antigen remains unidentified. The sample holds no much larger clone one base away, and base qualities are not on file.

The sample consisted of PBMCs. Recombination linked TRBV7-2 to TRBJ2-3, with 8 central nucleotides matching TRBD2. The sequence derives from a woman younger than 35 in good health and CMV-seronegative. The DNA reads TGTGCCAGCAGCCTGGTCGGGAGGGTGATAACAGATACGCAGTATTTT. Its protein reads: CASSLVGRVITDTQYF.